These 9 T cell receptor beta chains were all obtained from the same sample, sequenced in a study of early T cells in non-severe SARS-CoV-2 infection. Each CDR3 protein is one row after TCRdb ran MiXCR on the 5' RACE reads. The profile shows fewer than 85,000 distinct CDR3 sequences, about 14% of them singletons. The source material was whole blood. The receptors originated from an adult who was a healthcare worker with PCR-confirmed SARS-CoV-2 infection or an uninfected control (not recorded which).

This clonotype has a handful of counts. The V and J genes are TRBV5-4 and TRBJ2-5; 11 bases align to TRBD1. CDR3 size: 15 residues. The V segment lost 4 bases and the J segment 5 bases; nucleotides outside the gene matches: 7. Germline lookup yields CDR1 SGHNT and CDR2 YYREEE (reference sequence). The CDR3 loop is CASSLRTGGGETQYF. CDR3 coding DNA: TGTGCCAGCAGCCTTAGGACAGGGGGCGGCGAGACCCAGTACTTC.

The V gene is TRBV29-1, the J gene TRBJ1-1; no firm D call. V lost 6 bases, J lost 0 bases, and 14 bases lay in between. The CDR3 extends over 14 amino acids. Looked up from germline, CDR1 is SQVTM and CDR2 is ANQGSEA. The CDR3 reads CSVADGPMNTEAFF. CDR3 DNA: TGCAGCGTCGCTGACGGTCCCATGAACACTGAAGCTTTCTTT.

The chain is built from TRBV28 and TRBJ2-3; 12 bases align to TRBD2. Germline V lookup: CDR1 MDHEN, CDR2 SYDVKM. The CDR3 has 17 amino acids. Losses at the gene ends were 6 bases for V and 6 bases for J; bases not matched to a gene: 13. The CDR3 sequence: CASRLQGLAGLSDTQYF. In DNA form, the CDR3 reads TGTGCCAGCAGACTCCAAGGACTAGCGGGGTTATCCGATACGCAGTATTTT.

The chain has TRBV25-1 and TRBJ1-4; D may be TRBD1 (5 bases). Germline V gene sequence: CDR1 MGHDK, CDR2 SYGVNS. Trimming stripped 1 base from V and 5 bases from J, with 8 bases between. The CDR3 covers 14 residues. The CDR3 loop is CASSESGGNEKLFF. CDR3 bases: TGTGCCAGCAGTGAATCTGGGGGGAATGAAAAACTGTTTTTT.

This clonotype was picked up a small number of times. This chain links TRBV27 with TRBJ1-6, with TRBD1 matching over 9 bases. V trimming: 6 bases; J trimming: 7 bases; junction bases outside the gene matches: 7. The germline V gene encodes CDR1 MNHEY and CDR2 SMNVEV (reference sequence). This CDR3 is built from 15 residues. For the CDR3, the DNA is TGTGCCAGCAGAACTGGGACAGGGTCAAATTCACCCCTCCACTTT. Protein: CASRTGTGSNSPLHF.

The table lists this clonotype with many counts. V gene TRBV7-2 combines with J gene TRBJ1-4; D may be TRBD1 (6 bases). Germline loops: CDR1 SGHTA, CDR2 FQGNSA. V dropped 5 bases and J dropped 6 bases, with 19 bases sitting between them. The CDR3 runs 16 residues. CDR3 bases: TGTGCCAGCAGCCCATATGCCCGGACAGACTATGAAAAACTGTTTTTT. Translation: CASSPYARTDYEKLFF. The full variable domain, completed using reference TRBV7-2 and TRBJ1-4, is GAGVSQSPSNKVTEKGKDVELRCDPISGHTALYWYRQSLGQGLEFLIYFQGNSAPDKSGLPSDRFSAERTGGSVSTLTIQRTQQEDSAVYLCASSPYARTDYEKLFFGSGTQLSVL.

This clonotype appeared a few times. V usage is TRBV9 and J usage is TRBJ2-3, with 8 bases that match TRBD2. This CDR3 region has 15 residues. V lost 3 bases to trimming and J lost 2 bases; unmatched junction nucleotides: 5. Looked up from germline, CDR1 is SGDLS and CDR2 is YYNGEE. The CDR3 sequence is CASSEGAGATDTQYF. As DNA, the CDR3 is TGTGCCAGCAGCGAGGGAGCGGGAGCCACAGATACGCAGTATTTT.

This clonotype has only a few counts. V is TRBV14 and J is TRBJ1-1; 7 bases fit TRBD1. The CDR3 is 14 residues long. CDR1 and CDR2 from the germline V gene are SGHDN and FVKESK. J gave up 1 base and V 4 bases, and 3 bases lay outside the gene matches. The CDR3 sequence is CASSRYRGNTEAFF. In DNA, the CDR3 is TGTGCCAGCAGCCGTTACAGGGGGAACACTGAAGCTTTCTTT.

The chain links TRBV28 to TRBJ1-5, with 7 bases matching TRBD1. Trimming at V came to 0 bases and at J to 6 bases, leaving 5 bases not matched to a gene. The germline CDR1 and CDR2 sequences are MDHEN and SYDVKM. This CDR3 is built from 15 residues. CDR3 sequence reads: CASSLWSGGGQPQHF. The CDR3 coding sequence is TGTGCCAGCAGTTTATGGTCAGGGGGGGGTCAGCCCCAGCATTTT.